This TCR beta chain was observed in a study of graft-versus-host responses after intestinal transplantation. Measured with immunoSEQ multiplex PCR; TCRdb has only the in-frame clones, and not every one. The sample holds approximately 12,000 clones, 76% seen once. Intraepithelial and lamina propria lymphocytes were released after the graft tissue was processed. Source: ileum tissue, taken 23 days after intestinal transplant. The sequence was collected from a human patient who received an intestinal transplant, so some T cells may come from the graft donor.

CDR3 in DNA: TGCGCCAGCAGCTTGGAAGAGACCCAGTACTTC. Translation gives CASSLEETQYF. The chain couples TRBV5-1 to TRBJ2-5; no clear D gene. The V and J ends lost 0 bases and 3 bases respectively, with 0 bases between them. This CDR3 comprises 11 residues. Germline loops: CDR1 SGHRS, CDR2 YFSETQ.